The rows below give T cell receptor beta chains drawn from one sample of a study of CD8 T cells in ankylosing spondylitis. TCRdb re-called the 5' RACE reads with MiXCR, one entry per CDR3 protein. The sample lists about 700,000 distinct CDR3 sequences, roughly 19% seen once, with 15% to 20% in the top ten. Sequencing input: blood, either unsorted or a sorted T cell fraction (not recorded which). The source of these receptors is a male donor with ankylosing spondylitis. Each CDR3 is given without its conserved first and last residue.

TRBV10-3 AISESLGEETQY
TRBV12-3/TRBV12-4 ASTLPGTGPNQPQH
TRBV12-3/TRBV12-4 ASSPGQGTFNEQF
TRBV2 ASIIWGSGTEAF
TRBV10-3 AISTQAGGINNEQF
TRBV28 ASRGSNQPQH
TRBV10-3 AISEKRTEAF
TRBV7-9 ASSSKGTANTEAF
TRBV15 ATSRDAAANTGELF
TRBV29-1 SVGEGAVNEQF
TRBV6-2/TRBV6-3 ASSYSGTGKGGYEQY
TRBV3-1 ASSHDGRRGRELAKNIQY
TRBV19 ASSILAGVHEQY
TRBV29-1 SVRGQENTDTQY
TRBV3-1 ASSQVAGSDPVQY
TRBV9 ASSGTDREPFYGYT
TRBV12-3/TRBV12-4 ASRDGQGIFTEAF
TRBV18 ASSSRTSGRGYEQY
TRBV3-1 ASSQDQSEFGVDTQY
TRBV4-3 ASSRTRGEGNEQF
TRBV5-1 ASSGPQGTGELF
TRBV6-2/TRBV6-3 ASSLVRNEAF
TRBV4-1 ASSSRDTSYEQY
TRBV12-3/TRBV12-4 ASSLAASGLETQY
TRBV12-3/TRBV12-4 ASTDDGTEAF
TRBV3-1 ASSQDGTGRDNEQF
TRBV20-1 SAESQRENTDTQY
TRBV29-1 SVGEGAGETQY
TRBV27 ASSFWGQANEQY
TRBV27 ASSPVFKGHEQF
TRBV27 ASGPGTGFV
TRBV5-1 ASSLYPDHNEQF
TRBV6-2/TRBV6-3 ASSHGAVYGYT
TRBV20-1 KDGTGGSNTEAF
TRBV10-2 ASSENRGGQPQH
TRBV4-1 ASSLHQDRATDTQY
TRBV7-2 ASSLASLPQNEQF
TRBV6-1 ASSEGAGGLYEQY
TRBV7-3 ASSIKGQGTEAF
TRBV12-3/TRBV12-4 ASSIGQSRELF
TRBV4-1 ASSQRQGAGMQESNTQY
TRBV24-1 ATSDLDNQPQH
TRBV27 ASSLRADRSYEQY
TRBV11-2 ASSRRLDWTSGQNIQY
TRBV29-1 SVEHYSYNEQF
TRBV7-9 ASSLKGSETQY
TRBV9 ASSVGQETQY
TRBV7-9 ASSPPRASGAYEQY
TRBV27 ASRGRLAGVSYEQY
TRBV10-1 ASSESPVQANTEAF
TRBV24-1 ATSGGDRGQETQY
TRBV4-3 ASSHSVGAGQPQH
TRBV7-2 ASSLDGASMGETQY